A selection of T cell receptor beta chains follows, all from one sample in a study of regulatory T cells in long-lasting Graves disease. TCRdb used MiXCR to reprocess the multiplex PCR reads, holding one entry per CDR3 protein. The repertoire holds about 360,000 distinct CDR3 sequences, 15% to 20% seen once, with roughly a fifth in the top ten. These data also formed part of another study, on T cells in Graves' hyperthyroidism and ophthalmopathy.

The sequencing here drew on peripheral blood mononuclear cells (PBMCs), taken at new diagnosis, from a patient treated with antithyroid drugs. The receptors shown here come from a woman younger than 35 with Graves disease. Each CDR3 is given with its conserved first and last residue. A D gene is named only where the DNA matches it firmly. Size values are once, few and many counts, or a class for expanded clones, and some rows have none.

CDR3,DNA,size,length,V,D,J
CASSLGPFSYNSPLHF,TGTGCCAGCAGTTTAGGTCCGTTCTCCTATAATTCACCCCTCCACTTT,many,16,TRBV28,.,TRBJ1-6
CASRPMGGTNTEAFF,TGCGCCAGCAGGCCGATGGGAGGGACGAACACTGAAGCTTTCTTT,many,15,TRBV5-1,.,TRBJ1-1
CASSQSRTPGAYEQYF,TGCGCCAGCAGCCAAAGTAGGACACCCGGTGCCTACGAGCAGTACTTC,few,16,TRBV4-1,.,TRBJ2-7
CASSRDFGGTYEQYF,TGTGCCAGCAGCCGGGACTTTGGGGGGACCTACGAGCAGTACTTC,many,15,TRBV7-2,.,TRBJ2-7
CASRKQGGNTEAFF,TGCGCCAGCAGGAAACAGGGGGGGAACACTGAAGCTTTCTTT,many,14,TRBV5-1,TRBD1,TRBJ1-1
CASKSTRNQPQHF,TGTGCCAGCAAATCTACCAGGAATCAGCCCCAGCATTTT,few,13,TRBV2,.,TRBJ1-5
CASSLLAGTGVVGELFF,TGTGCCAGCAGTTTATTGGCCGGGACAGGGGTGGTCGGGGAGCTGTTTTTT,many,17,TRBV28,TRBD1,TRBJ2-2
CSARDPEEPTLQETQYF,TGCAGTGCTAGAGATCCCGAGGAACCAACCTTACAAGAGACCCAGTACTTC,many,17,TRBV20-1,.,TRBJ2-5
CAPRISLGRPTDTQYF,TGTGCCCCACGAATAAGTCTAGGGAGACCTACAGATACGCAGTATTTT,.,16,TRBV19,.,TRBJ2-3
CASSVLGKTSGNTIYF,TGTGCCAGCAGCGTGCTCGGGAAAACCTCTGGAAACACCATATATTTT,few,16,TRBV9,.,TRBJ1-3
CASSLLRGQRPYEQYF,TGTGCCAGCAGCTTACTTAGGGGACAGCGTCCCTACGAGCAGTACTTC,once,16,TRBV11-2,TRBD1,TRBJ2-7
CASSTDIFYRGTYEQYF,TGTGCCAGCAGCACCGACATTTTTTACAGGGGGACCTACGAGCAGTACTTC,many,17,TRBV28,TRBD1,TRBJ2-7
CASSLTLGGDEKLFF,TGTGCCAGCAGCTTAACTCTCGGAGGGGATGAAAAACTGTTTTTT,once,15,TRBV5-5,.,TRBJ1-4
CASSGGSGNTIYF,TGTGCCAGCAGTGGAGGCTCTGGAAACACCATATATTTT,many,13,TRBV2,.,TRBJ1-3
CASTLVKGGDYGYTF,TGTGCCAGCACCCTGGTTAAGGGTGGAGACTATGGCTACACCTTC,many,15,TRBV28,.,TRBJ1-2
CASSPELIGTEAFF,TGTGCCAGCAGCCCGGAGCTAATTGGCACTGAAGCTTTCTTT,many,14,TRBV13,.,TRBJ1-1
CASSQTGSDTQYF,TGTGCCAGCAGCCAAACAGGATCAGATACGCAGTATTTT,many,13,TRBV3-1,.,TRBJ2-3
CASSPTRDRNYGYTF,TGTGCCAGCAGCCCAACACGGGACAGGAACTATGGCTACACCTTC,few,15,TRBV7-2,TRBD1,TRBJ1-2
CASSYSPGITEAFF,TGTGCCAGCAGTTACTCGCCAGGGATTACTGAAGCTTTCTTT,many,14,TRBV6-5,.,TRBJ1-1
CASSQSRMETQYF,TGTGCTAGCAGCCAGTCCCGTATGGAGACCCAGTACTTC,many,13,TRBV7-7,.,TRBJ2-5
CASGTGQGYYGYTF,TGCGCCAGCGGGACTGGACAGGGATACTATGGCTACACCTTC,.,14,TRBV5-1,TRBD1,TRBJ1-2
CASSTPVPPLHF,TGTGCCAGCTCAACACCTGTCCCACCCCTCCACTTT,many,12,TRBV18,.,TRBJ1-6
CASSQERTFSYEQYF,TGCGCCAGCAGCCAAGAGAGGACCTTCTCCTACGAGCAGTACTTC,.,15,TRBV4-1,.,TRBJ2-7
CAISENSEFYNEQFF,TGTGCCATCAGTGAGAACTCGGAATTCTACAATGAGCAGTTCTTC,many,15,TRBV10-3,.,TRBJ2-1
CASSQDLGDRELFF,TGCGCCAGCAGCCAAGATCTCGGGGACAGGGAACTGTTTTTT,.,14,TRBV4-1,TRBD1,TRBJ1-4
CSASGRGGFNYGYTF,TGCAGTGCTAGCGGCAGGGGAGGGTTTAACTATGGCTACACCTTC,many,15,TRBV20-1,.,TRBJ1-2
CASSPGQGSTEAFF,TGTGCCAGCAGTCCAGGACAGGGGAGCACTGAAGCTTTCTTT,.,14,TRBV28,TRBD1,TRBJ1-1
CASSFRGQPQHF,TGTGCCAGCAGTTTTAGGGGCCAGCCCCAGCATTTT,many,12,TRBV28,.,TRBJ1-5
CAWSVPLGTGGADTQYF,TGTGCCTGGAGTGTTCCCCTCGGGACAGGGGGGGCAGATACGCAGTATTTT,many,17,TRBV30,TRBD1,TRBJ2-3
CASTAGTRGTQYF,TGTGCCAGTACCGCCGGGACTAGGGGGACCCAGTACTTC,.,13,TRBV19,TRBD2,TRBJ2-5
CASSSNSPLHF,TGTGCCAGCAGCTCTAATTCACCCCTCCACTTT,.,11,TRBV27,.,TRBJ1-6
CASSLGQRANYGYTF,TGTGCCAGCAGCTTAGGACAGAGAGCTAACTATGGCTACACCTTC,many,15,TRBV11-2,.,TRBJ1-2
CASSLSGGLIYNEQFF,TGTGCCAGCAGCTTATCGGGGGGCCTTATCTACAATGAGCAGTTCTTC,many,16,TRBV7-3,.,TRBJ2-1
CASSEPAGGLETQYF,TGCGCCAGCAGTGAGCCAGCGGGAGGTTTAGAGACCCAGTACTTC,many,15,TRBV10-2,TRBD2,TRBJ2-5
CASSLTGNRGVSGNTIYF,TGTGCCAGCAGCTTGACAGGGAATCGGGGGGTCTCTGGAAACACCATATATTTT,few,18,TRBV7-2,TRBD1,TRBJ1-3
CASSALPGREDNQPQHF,TGTGCCAGCAGTGCTCTGCCGGGGCGGGAGGACAATCAGCCCCAGCATTTT,many,17,TRBV28,.,TRBJ1-5
CASSSVGGLAYEQYF,TGTGCCAGCAGCTCGGTCGGCGGCTTAGCCTACGAGCAGTACTTC,many,15,TRBV11-1,.,TRBJ2-7
CASSYLLGLQGGQPQHF,TGTGCCAGCAGTTATCTCCTCGGGCTGCAGGGGGGTCAGCCCCAGCATTTT,few,17,TRBV6-2/TRBV6-3,TRBD1,TRBJ1-5
CASSQDRHTIYF,TGTGCCAGCAGCCAAGACCGACACACCATATATTTT,many,12,TRBV3-1,.,TRBJ1-3
CASSWVSGRVDEQFF,TGTGCCAGCAGCTGGGTTAGCGGGAGAGTCGATGAGCAGTTCTTC,many,15,TRBV7-9,TRBD2,TRBJ2-1
CASSVEAGGLGNEQFF,TGTGCCAGCAGCGTAGAGGCAGGGGGTCTTGGTAATGAGCAGTTCTTC,many,16,TRBV9,TRBD1,TRBJ2-1
CASSFTGTGNYGYTF,TGCGCCAGCAGTTTTACCGGGACGGGTAACTATGGCTACACCTTC,.,15,TRBV5-1,.,TRBJ1-2
CASSPRTAQETQYF,TGCGCCAGCAGCCCTCGGACAGCACAAGAGACCCAGTACTTC,many,14,TRBV5-1,.,TRBJ2-5
CASSLGLALQETQYF,TGTGCCAGCAGCTTAGGCCTAGCGCTACAAGAGACCCAGTACTTC,many,15,TRBV11-2,.,TRBJ2-5
CASSLDRGSAEAFF,TGTGCCAGCAGCTTGGACAGGGGCTCGGCTGAAGCTTTCTTT,many,14,TRBV5-5,TRBD1,TRBJ1-1
CASSPGTSGIGQFF,TGTGCCAGCAGCCCTGGGACTAGCGGGATTGGGCAGTTCTTC,.,14,TRBV7-3,TRBD2,TRBJ2-1
CASSLGRAGGPMDTQYF,TGTGCCAGCAGCTTAGGGCGAGCGGGAGGGCCTATGGATACGCAGTATTTT,many,17,TRBV13,TRBD2,TRBJ2-3
CASGFGGQPQHF,TGTGCTAGTGGTTTTGGAGGACAGCCCCAGCATTTT,.,12,TRBV12-5,.,TRBJ1-5
CAWSVHGTGPHQPQHF,TGTGCCTGGAGTGTTCACGGGACAGGGCCCCATCAGCCCCAGCATTTT,few,16,TRBV30,TRBD1,TRBJ1-5
CASSYRTLGNEQFF,TGTGCCAGCAGTTACCGGACCCTCGGCAATGAGCAGTTCTTC,many,14,TRBV6-5,.,TRBJ2-1
CASRRTEYEQYF,TGTGCCAGCAGAAGGACGGAGTACGAGCAGTACTTC,many,12,TRBV6-1,.,TRBJ2-7
CASSVAGVNSPLHF,TGTGCCAGCAGCGTAGCAGGGGTTAATTCACCCCTCCACTTT,many,14,TRBV9,.,TRBJ1-6
CASKGRDADSAAGELFF,TGTGCCAGCAAAGGGAGGGACGCTGACAGTGCCGCCGGGGAGCTGTTTTTT,many,17,TRBV6-2/TRBV6-3,TRBD2,TRBJ2-2
CASSFGSSYVQYF,TGTGCCAGCAGCTTCGGGAGCTCCTACGTGCAGTACTTC,many,13,TRBV11-1,.,TRBJ2-7
CASSGSSDTQYF,TGCGCCAGCAGTGGGAGTTCAGATACGCAGTATTTT,many,12,TRBV10-2,.,TRBJ2-3
CAWSEGATEAFF,TGTGCCTGGAGTGAGGGAGCAACTGAAGCTTTCTTT,many,12,TRBV30,.,TRBJ1-1
CAWSRNRGGSGGYTF,TGTGCCTGGAGTAGAAATCGGGGGGGGAGCGGGGGCTACACCTTC,many,15,TRBV30,.,TRBJ1-2
CASSAMGLAGEVQYF,TGCGCCAGCAGTGCTATGGGACTAGCGGGAGAAGTGCAGTACTTC,.,15,TRBV5-1,TRBD2,TRBJ2-7
CASSGQGSYEQFF,TGTGCCAGCAGTGGGCAGGGTAGCTATGAGCAGTTCTTC,.,13,TRBV2,.,TRBJ2-1